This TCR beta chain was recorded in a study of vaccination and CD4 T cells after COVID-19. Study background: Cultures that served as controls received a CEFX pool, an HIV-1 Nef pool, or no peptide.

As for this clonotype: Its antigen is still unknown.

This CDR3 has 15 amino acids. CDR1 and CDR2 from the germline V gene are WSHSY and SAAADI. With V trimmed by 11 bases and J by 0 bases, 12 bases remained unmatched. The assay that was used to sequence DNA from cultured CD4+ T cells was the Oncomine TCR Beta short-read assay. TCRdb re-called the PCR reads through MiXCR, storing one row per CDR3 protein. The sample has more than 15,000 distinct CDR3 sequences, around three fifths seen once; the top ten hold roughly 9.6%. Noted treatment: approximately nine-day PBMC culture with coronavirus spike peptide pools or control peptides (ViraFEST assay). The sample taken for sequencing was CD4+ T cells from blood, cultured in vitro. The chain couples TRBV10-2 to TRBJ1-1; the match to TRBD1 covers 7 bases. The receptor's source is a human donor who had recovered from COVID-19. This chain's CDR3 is CALPTGNWMNTEAFF. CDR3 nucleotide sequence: TGCGCCCTCCCGACAGGGAACTGGATGAACACTGAAGCTTTCTTT.